This T cell receptor (beta chain) appears in the sequencing data of a study of T cells after posttransplantation cyclophosphamide. Study-level results: Later blood repertoires were often dominated by clones from the donor CD8+ memory compartment. Skin or GI-infiltrating T cells shared few TRB sequences with blood. TRB clonality was highly associated with recipient CMV seropositivity and reactivation.

Method: immunoSEQ multiplex PCR; TCRdb's copy keeps in-frame clones and lacks some. The data contain tens of thousands of clones, about 90% of them singletons. Peripheral blood was collected from the related graft donor on the marrow donation day. On this clone: Its antigen is not known. Sequence at one end of the junction differs from germline and may be a read error.

This TCR derives from a woman in her 50s in good health and a related stem cell transplant donor. The sample comprised PBMCs.

CDR3 amino acids: CASSYGDKYGYTF. The CDR3 DNA follows: TGTGCCAGCAGTTACGGGGACAAGTATGGCTACACCTTC. The J gene is TRBJ1-2, the V gene TRBV10-3; TRBD1 might be the D (6 bases). There are 13 residues in the CDR3. Germline CDR1 reads ENHRY; CDR2 reads SYGVKD.